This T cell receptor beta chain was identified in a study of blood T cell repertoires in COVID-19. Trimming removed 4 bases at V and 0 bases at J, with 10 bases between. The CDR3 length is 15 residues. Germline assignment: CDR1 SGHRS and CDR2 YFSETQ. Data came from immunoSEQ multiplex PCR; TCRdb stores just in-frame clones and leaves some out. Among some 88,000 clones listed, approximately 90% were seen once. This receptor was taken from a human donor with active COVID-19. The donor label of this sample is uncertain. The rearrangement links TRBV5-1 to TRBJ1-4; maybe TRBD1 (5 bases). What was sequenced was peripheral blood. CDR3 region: CASSERQTTNEKLFF. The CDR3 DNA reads TGCGCCAGCAGCGAGCGACAGACAACTAATGAAAAACTGTTTTTT.